Each of the 10 T cell receptor beta chains below was sequenced from the same sample in a study of vaccination and CD4 T cells after COVID-19. Which antigens these TCRs recognize remains unknown. Oncomine TCR Beta short-read sequencing was applied to DNA from cultured CD4+ T cells. MiXCR, run by TCRdb on the PCR reads, gives a single entry per CDR3 protein. This sample has several thousand distinct CDR3 sequences, with around 42% found just once. Noted treatment: approximately 9-day PBMC culture with coronavirus spike peptide pools or control peptides (ViraFEST assay). Ahead of the COVID-19 pandemic (2011-2018), the CD4+ T cells of the unexposed donor were collected. Sequenced: CD4+ T cells from blood, cultured in vitro. All receptors come from a human donor in good health.

This clonotype was counted only a few times. The rearrangement links TRBV10-1 to TRBJ1-5; no definite D call. Germline V lookup: CDR1 WNHNN, CDR2 SYGVQD (reference sequence). The CDR3 consists of 13 residues. Trimming shortened V by 4 bases and J by 4 bases, and 8 bases separated the two germline ends. The CDR3 nucleotides are TGCGCCAGCAGTGTTGGGATAAATCAGCCCCAGCATTTT. Translation gives CASSVGINQPQHF.

The V gene is TRBV6-1, the J gene TRBJ1-2; D perhaps matches TRBD1 (6 bases). Germline loops: CDR1 MNHNS, CDR2 SASEGT. This CDR3 has 13 amino acids. Trimming removed 7 bases from V and 4 bases from J, with 13 bases in between. The CDR3 spells CASKGEGGYGYTF. DNA for the CDR3: TGTGCCAGCAAGGGGGAGGGTGGCTATGGCTACACCTTC.

The V and J genes are TRBV30 and TRBJ1-2; 7 nucleotides align to TRBD1. Germline trimming cut 3 bases from V and 8 bases from J; bases unmatched to any gene: 18. Germline values: CDR1 GTSNPN, CDR2 SVGIG (reference sequence). The length of the CDR3 is 16 residues. The CDR3 DNA reads TGTGCCTGGAGAGGTTTCCGAGAGGCGCCAGGGGGGGGCTACACCTTC. It codes for CAWRGFREAPGGGYTF.

The chain carries TRBV10-1 and TRBJ2-7, with 11 bases lining up with TRBD1. The CDR3 has 14 amino acids. Germline CDR1 and CDR2: WNHNN and SYGVQD (reference sequence). V was clipped by 6 bases and J by 1 base; unmatched bases: 2. CDR3 nucleotides: TGCGCCAGCAGCGGGACAGGGGGATCCTACGAGCAGTACTTC. This encodes CASSGTGGSYEQYF.

This clonotype was observed a handful of times. The gene calls are TRBV5-1 and TRBJ2-5, with D maybe TRBD2 (5 bases). Germline loops: CDR1 SGHRS, CDR2 YFSETQ. V lost 4 bases to trimming and J lost 5 bases, with 12 bases between them. The CDR3 is 13 residues long. CDR3 sequence reads: CASSPAPGETQYF. CDR3 nucleotide sequence: TGCGCCAGCAGCCCGGCCCCGGGGGAGACCCAGTACTTC.

The chain employs TRBV6-5 and TRBJ2-5, with 8 bases identical to TRBD1. Trimming removed 4 bases from V and 5 bases from J; junction bases left unmatched: 6. The CDR3 has 14 amino acids. CDR1 is MNHEY, CDR2 SVGAGI, per germline. CDR3 sequence reads: CASSWDRRLETQYF. CDR3 nucleotide sequence: TGTGCCAGCAGTTGGGACAGGCGACTGGAGACCCAGTACTTC.

V is TRBV6-4 and J is TRBJ2-1, with 8 bases lining up with TRBD2. Germline V lookup: CDR1 MRHNA, CDR2 SNTAGT. This CDR3 comprises 15 residues. The J segment lost 6 bases and the V segment lost 0 bases, leaving 4 bases of the junction unmatched. Here the CDR3 DNA reads TGTGCCAGCAGTGACTCAGCGGGGGACTCCAATGAGCAGTTCTTC. This sequence encodes CASSDSAGDSNEQFF.

This clonotype is medium-sized by share. The chain links TRBV24-1 to TRBJ2-3, with 7 bases fitting TRBD1. J lost 0 bases, V lost 6 bases, and 11 bases had no gene match. CDR3 length: 17 residues. In germline, CDR1 is KGHDR, CDR2 SFDVKD. CDR3 sequence (DNA): TGTGCCACCAGTTCCACCAAGGGACAGTCTAGCACAGATACGCAGTATTTT. Protein sequence: CATSSTKGQSSTDTQYF.

CDR3 sequence (DNA): TGTGCCAGCTCACCAACACACGGCGGGACAGCCGTGTATGGCTACACCTTC. Translation gives CASSPTHGGTAVYGYTF. The chain has TRBV18 and TRBJ1-2, with 7 bases lining up with TRBD1. Germline V gene sequence: CDR1 KGHSH, CDR2 LQKENI. The V segment lost 2 bases and the J segment 5 bases; nucleotides outside the gene matches: 14. CDR3 length equals 17 residues.

The chain is built from TRBV6-1 and TRBJ1-3, with unresolved D. Deletions cut 5 bases from V and 1 base from J, with 6 bases between. Germline values: CDR1 MNHNS, CDR2 SASEGT. The CDR3 runs 13 residues. The CDR3 sequence is CASSTLSGNTIYF. CDR3 nucleotides: TGTGCCAGCAGTACCTTATCTGGAAACACCATATATTTT.